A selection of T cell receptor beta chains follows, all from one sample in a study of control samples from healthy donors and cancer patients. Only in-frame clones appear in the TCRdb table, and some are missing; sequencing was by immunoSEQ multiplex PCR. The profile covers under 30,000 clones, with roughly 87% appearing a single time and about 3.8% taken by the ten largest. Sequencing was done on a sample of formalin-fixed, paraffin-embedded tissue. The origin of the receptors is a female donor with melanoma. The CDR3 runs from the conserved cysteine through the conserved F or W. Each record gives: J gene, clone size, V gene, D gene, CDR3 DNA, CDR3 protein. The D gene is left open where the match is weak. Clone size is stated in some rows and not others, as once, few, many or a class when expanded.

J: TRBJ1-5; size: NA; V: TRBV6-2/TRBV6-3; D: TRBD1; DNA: TGTGCCAGCAGTCCAGTAGGGGACAGGGAAGACGATCAGCCCCAGCATTTT; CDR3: CASSPVGDREDDQPQHF
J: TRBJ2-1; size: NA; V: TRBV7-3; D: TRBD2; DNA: TGTGCCAGCAGCTTCGGACTAGCGGGGTACAATGAGCAGTTCTTC; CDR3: CASSFGLAGYNEQFF
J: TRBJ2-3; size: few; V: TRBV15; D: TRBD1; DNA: TGTGCCACCAGCAACAGACAGGGGGTGGCAGATACGCAGTATTTT; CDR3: CATSNRQGVADTQYF
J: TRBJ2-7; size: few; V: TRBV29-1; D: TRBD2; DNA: TGCAGCGTTGCGGGAGGCTACGAGCAGTACTTC; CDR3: CSVAGGYEQYF
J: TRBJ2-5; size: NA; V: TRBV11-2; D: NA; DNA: TGTGCCAGCAGCCTAGGAGGTCAGAGGACCCAGTACTTC; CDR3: CASSLGGQRTQYF
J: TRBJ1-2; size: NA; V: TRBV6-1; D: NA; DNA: TGTGCCAGCAGTGCGGGGGTTTTTCGGGCTAACTATGGCTACACCTTC; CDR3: CASSAGVFRANYGYTF
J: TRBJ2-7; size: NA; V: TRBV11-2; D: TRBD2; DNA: TGTGCCAGCAGCCCGTTAGCGGGAAGATACGAGCAGTACTTC; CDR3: CASSPLAGRYEQYF
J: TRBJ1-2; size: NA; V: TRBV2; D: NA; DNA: TGTGCCAGCATCCCCTCAAGAGACTATGGCTACACCTTC; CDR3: CASIPSRDYGYTF
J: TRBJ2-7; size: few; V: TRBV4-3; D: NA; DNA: TGCGCCAGCAGCCAAGCGTCCGGGTCGACCTACGAGCAGTACTTC; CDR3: CASSQASGSTYEQYF
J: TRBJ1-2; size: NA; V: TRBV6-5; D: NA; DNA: TGTGCCAGCATTGGGACTGGATCCTCTAACTATGGCTACACCTTC; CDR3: CASIGTGSSNYGYTF
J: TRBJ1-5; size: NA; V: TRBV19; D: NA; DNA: TGTGCCAGTAGTTCTGGAGAACAGGGTAGCAATCAGCCCCAGCATTTT; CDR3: CASSSGEQGSNQPQHF
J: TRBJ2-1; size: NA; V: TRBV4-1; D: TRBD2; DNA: TGCGCCAGCAGCCATTCGGGCGGGACTAGCGGATACAATGAGCAGTTCTTC; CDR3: CASSHSGGTSGYNEQFF
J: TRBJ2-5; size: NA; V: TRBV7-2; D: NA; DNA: TGTGCCAGCAGCCCCCTGCCGGGGGCAACCACAGAGACCCAGTACTTC; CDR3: CASSPLPGATTETQYF
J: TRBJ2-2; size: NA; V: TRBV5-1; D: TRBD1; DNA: TGCGCCAGCAGCCGTGACAGGGGTAACACCGGGGAGCTGTTTTTT; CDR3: CASSRDRGNTGELFF
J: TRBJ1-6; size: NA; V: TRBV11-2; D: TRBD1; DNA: TGTGCCAGCAGCTTAGCCCGGGGGACAGAGAGCTCCTATAATTCACCCCTCCACTTT; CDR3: CASSLARGTESSYNSPLHF
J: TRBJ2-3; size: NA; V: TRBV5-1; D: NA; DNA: TGCGCCAGCAGTTGGGGCCGGGCGACAGATACGCAGTATTTT; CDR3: CASSWGRATDTQYF
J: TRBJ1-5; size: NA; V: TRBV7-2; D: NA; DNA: TGTGCCAGCAGCTTGGGGATAAGGGCCACCACCGTGGGAGAGCCCCAGCATTTT; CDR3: CASSLGIRATTVGEPQHF
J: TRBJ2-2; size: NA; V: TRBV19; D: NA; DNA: TGTGCCAGTAGTATAGTAGGGCAGGGCTCCGGGGAGCTGTTTTTT; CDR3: CASSIVGQGSGELFF
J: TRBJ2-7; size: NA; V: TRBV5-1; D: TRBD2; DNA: TGCGCCAGCAGCCTAGCGGGACAGCGGACGGACGAGCAGTACTTC; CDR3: CASSLAGQRTDEQYF
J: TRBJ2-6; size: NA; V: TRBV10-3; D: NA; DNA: TGTGCCATCACCCCGACTAGGGCTGGGGCCAACGTCCTGACTTTC; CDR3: CAITPTRAGANVLTF
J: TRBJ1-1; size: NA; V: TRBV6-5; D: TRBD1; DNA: TGTGCCAGCAGACCGACAGGGGCAATGGAAGCTTTCTTT; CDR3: CASRPTGAMEAFF
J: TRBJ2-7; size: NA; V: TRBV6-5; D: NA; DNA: TGTGCCAGCAGTTACCGACCGATCTCCTACGAGCAGTACTTC; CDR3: CASSYRPISYEQYF
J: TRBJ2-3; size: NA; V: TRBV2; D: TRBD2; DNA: TGTGCCAGCAGTGAATTTGGACTAGCGGGAGTTAGCGGAGATACGCAGTATTTT; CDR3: CASSEFGLAGVSGDTQYF
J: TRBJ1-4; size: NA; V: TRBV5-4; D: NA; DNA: TGTGCCAGCAGCTTGCGGGGGTTGGATGAAAAACTGTTTTTT; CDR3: CASSLRGLDEKLFF
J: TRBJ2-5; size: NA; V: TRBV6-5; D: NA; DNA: TGTGCCAGCAGGTATCTGGGAGAGACCCAGTACTTC; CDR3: CASRYLGETQYF